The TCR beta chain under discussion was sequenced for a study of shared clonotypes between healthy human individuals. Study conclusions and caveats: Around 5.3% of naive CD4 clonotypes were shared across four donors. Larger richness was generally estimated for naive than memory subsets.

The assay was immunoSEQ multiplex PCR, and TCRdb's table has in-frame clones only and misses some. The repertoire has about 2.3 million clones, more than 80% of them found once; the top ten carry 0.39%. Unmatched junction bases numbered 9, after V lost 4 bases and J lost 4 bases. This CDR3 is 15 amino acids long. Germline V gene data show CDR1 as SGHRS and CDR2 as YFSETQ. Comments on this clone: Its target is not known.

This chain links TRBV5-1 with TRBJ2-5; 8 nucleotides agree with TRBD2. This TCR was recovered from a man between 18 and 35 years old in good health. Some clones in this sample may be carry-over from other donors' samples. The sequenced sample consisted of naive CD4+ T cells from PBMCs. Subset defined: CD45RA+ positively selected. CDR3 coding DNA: TGCGCCAGCAGCCGTAGCGGGGACACGGGAGAGACCCAGTACTTC. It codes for CASSRSGDTGETQYF.